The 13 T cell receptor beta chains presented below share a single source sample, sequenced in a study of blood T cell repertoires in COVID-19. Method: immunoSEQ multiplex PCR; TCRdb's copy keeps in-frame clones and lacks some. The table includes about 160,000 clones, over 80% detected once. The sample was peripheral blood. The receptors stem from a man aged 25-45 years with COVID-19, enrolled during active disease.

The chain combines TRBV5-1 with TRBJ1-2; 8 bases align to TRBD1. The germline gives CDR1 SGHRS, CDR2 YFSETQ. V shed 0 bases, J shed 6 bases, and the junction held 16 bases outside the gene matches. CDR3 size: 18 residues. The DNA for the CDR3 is TGCGCCAGCAGCTTGGGGGGGCCCGACAGGGGCCGCCTGGATGGCTACACCTTC. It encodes CASSLGGPDRGRLDGYTF.

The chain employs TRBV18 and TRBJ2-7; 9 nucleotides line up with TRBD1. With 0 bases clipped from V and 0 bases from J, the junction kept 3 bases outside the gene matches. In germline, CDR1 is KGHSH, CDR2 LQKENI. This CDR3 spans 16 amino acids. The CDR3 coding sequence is TGTGCCAGCTCACCACCAAGGGGACAGGGCTCCTACGAGCAGTACTTC. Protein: CASSPPRGQGSYEQYF. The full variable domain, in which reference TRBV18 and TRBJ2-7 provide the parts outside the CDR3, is NAGVMQNPRHLVRRRGQEARLRCSPMKGHSHVYWYRQLPEEGLKFMVYLQKENIIDESGMPKERFSAEFPKEGPSILRIQQVVRGDSAAYFCASSPPRGQGSYEQYFGPGTRLTVT.

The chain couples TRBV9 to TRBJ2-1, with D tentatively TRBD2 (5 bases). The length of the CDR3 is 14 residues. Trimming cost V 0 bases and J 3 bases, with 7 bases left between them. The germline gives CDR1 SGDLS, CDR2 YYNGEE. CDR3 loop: CASSVVGGYNEQFF. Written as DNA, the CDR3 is TGTGCCAGCAGCGTAGTAGGAGGCTACAATGAGCAGTTCTTC.

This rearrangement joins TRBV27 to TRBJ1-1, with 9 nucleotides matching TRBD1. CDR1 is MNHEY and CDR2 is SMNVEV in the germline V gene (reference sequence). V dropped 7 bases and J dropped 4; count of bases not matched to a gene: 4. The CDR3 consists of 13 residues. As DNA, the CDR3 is TGTGCCAGCACCGCGGACAGGGGCACTGAAGCTTTCTTT. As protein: CASTADRGTEAFF.

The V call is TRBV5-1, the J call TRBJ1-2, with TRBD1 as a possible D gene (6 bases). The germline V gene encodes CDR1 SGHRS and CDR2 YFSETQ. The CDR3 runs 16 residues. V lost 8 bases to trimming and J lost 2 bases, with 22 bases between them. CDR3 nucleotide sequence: TGCGCCAGTAGGGGGATCGGGACACCGGAGAACTATGGCTACACCTTC. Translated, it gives CASRGIGTPENYGYTF.

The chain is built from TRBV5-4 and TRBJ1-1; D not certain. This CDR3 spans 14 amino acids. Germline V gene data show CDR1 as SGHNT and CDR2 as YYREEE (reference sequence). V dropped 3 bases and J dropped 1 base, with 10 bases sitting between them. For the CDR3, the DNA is TGTGCCAGCAGCTCCAGGCTATCGAACACTGAAGCTTTCTTT. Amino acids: CASSSRLSNTEAFF.

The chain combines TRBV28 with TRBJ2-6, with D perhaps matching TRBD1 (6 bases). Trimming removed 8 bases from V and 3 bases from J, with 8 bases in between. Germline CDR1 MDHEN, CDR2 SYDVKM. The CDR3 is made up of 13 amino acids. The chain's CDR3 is CASGGLGANVLTF. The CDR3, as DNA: TGTGCCAGCGGGGGCCTTGGGGCCAACGTCCTGACTTTC.

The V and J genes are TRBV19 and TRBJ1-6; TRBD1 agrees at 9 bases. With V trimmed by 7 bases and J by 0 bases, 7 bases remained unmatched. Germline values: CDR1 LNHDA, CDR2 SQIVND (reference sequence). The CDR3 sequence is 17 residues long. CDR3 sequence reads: CASNSGTGSSYNSPLHF. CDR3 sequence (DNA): TGTGCCAGTAATTCGGGGACAGGGAGCTCCTATAATTCACCCCTCCACTTT. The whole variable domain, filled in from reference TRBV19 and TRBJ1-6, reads DGGITQSPKYLFRKEGQNVTLSCEQNLNHDAMYWYRQDPGQGLRLIYYSQIVNDFQKGDIAEGYSVSREKKESFPLTVTSAQKNPTAFYLCASNSGTGSSYNSPLHFGNGTRLTVT.

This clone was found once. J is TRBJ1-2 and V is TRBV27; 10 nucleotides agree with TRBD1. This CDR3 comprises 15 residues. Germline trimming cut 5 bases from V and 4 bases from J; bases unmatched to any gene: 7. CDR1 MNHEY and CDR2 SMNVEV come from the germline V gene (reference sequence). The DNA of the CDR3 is TGTGCCAGCAGTAAAACCGGGACAGGGGTCTATGGCTACACCTTC. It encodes CASSKTGTGVYGYTF.

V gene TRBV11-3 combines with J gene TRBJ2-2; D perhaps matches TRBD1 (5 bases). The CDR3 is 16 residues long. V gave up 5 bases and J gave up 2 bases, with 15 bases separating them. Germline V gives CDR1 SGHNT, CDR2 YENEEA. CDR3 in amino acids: CASSDSEQENTGELFF. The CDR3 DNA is TGTGCCAGCAGCGACAGTGAGCAGGAAAACACCGGGGAGCTGTTTTTT. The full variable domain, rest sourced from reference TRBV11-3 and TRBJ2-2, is EAGVVQSPRYKIIEKKQPVAFWCNPISGHNTLYWYLQNLGQGPELLIRYENEEAVDDSQLPKDRFSAERLKGVDSTLKIQPAELGDSAVYLCASSDSEQENTGELFFGEGSRLTVL.

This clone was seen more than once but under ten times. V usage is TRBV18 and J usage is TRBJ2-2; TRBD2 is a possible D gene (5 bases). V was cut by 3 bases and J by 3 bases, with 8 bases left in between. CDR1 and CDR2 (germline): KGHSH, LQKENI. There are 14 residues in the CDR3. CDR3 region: CASSPREHTGELFF. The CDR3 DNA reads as TGTGCCAGCTCACCGAGGGAACACACCGGGGAGCTGTTTTTT.

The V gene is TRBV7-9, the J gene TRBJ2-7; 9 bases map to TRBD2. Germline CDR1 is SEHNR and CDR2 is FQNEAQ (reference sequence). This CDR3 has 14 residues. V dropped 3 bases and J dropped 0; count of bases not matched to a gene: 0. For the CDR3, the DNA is TGTGCCAGCAGCTTTAGCGGGAGCTCCTACGAGCAGTACTTC. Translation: CASSFSGSSYEQYF.

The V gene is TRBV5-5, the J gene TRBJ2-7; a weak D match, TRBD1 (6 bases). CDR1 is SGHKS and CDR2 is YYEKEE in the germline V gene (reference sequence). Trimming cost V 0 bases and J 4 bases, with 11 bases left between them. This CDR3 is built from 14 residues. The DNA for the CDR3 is TGTGCCAGCAGCTTGGGGACAGCCTATTACGAGCAGTACTTC. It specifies CASSLGTAYYEQYF.